Listed here are 30 T cell receptor beta chains from one sample, sequenced in a study of T cells in Graves' hyperthyroidism and ophthalmopathy (dated by TCRdb to between 2018 and 2021). Receptors were amplified or captured by multiplex PCR. The instrument given in TCRdb is Illumina HiSeq 2000. The TCR beta CDR3 regions were amplified from RNA transcripts. For the first round of RT-PCR on the TCR CDR3, the HTBI primer set was used together with the Qiagen OneStep RT-PCR kit. Starting from the raw public reads, TCRdb applied fastp trimming at Q25, assembled clones with MiXCR and retained in-frame beta chains. Each CDR3 protein appears once, grouped with its most common genes and DNA. Present in this sample are about half a million distinct CDR3 sequences, more than 20% of which were seen just once. About 30% of the sample belongs to the ten largest clones. Sequenced: blood. The source of these receptors is a man between 18 and 29 years old with Graves' hyperthyroidism.

J is TRBJ2-2 and V is TRBV30; 12 positions match TRBD1. Germline trimming cut 2 bases from V and 8 bases from J; bases unmatched to any gene: 3. The germline V gene encodes CDR1 GTSNPN and CDR2 SVGIG (reference sequence). The CDR3 has 14 residues. The CDR3 coding sequence is TGTGCCTGGAGTCCGGGACAGGGGGCTGGGGAGCTGTTTTTT. Protein product: CAWSPGQGAGELFF. Together with reference TRBV30 and TRBJ2-2, the CDR3 gives the full variable domain: SQTIHQWPATLVQPVGSPLSLECTVEGTSNPNLYWYRQAAGRGLQLLFYSVGIGQISSEVPQNLSASRPQDRQFILSSKKLLLSDSGFYLCAWSPGQGAGELFFGEGSRLTVL.

Ten or more counts support this clonotype. The chain is built from TRBV28 and TRBJ1-5; D is unresolved. The length of the CDR3 is 12 residues. V gave up 6 bases and J gave up 5 bases, with 8 bases separating them. CDR1 MDHEN and CDR2 SYDVKM come from the germline V gene. CDR3 nucleotide sequence: TGTGCCAGCAGACCCGCACATCAGCCCCAGCATTTT. This translates into CASRPAHQPQHF.

This clonotype was recorded at least ten times. The chain combines TRBV29-1 with TRBJ2-7; possibly TRBD1 or TRBD2 for D (5 bases each). This CDR3 has 14 amino acids. Germline CDR1 reads SQVTM; CDR2 reads ANQGSEA. Trimming pared 6 bases from V and 4 bases from J, leaving 19 bases between. The CDR3 region is CSVVDGTEVYEQYF. The CDR3 bases are TGCAGCGTCGTTGACGGGACGGAGGTTTACGAGCAGTACTTC.

This clonotype occurred many times. A junction end diverges from the germline sequence, so it may reflect a read error. This rearrangement joins TRBV6-1 to TRBJ2-2; the match to TRBD2 covers 9 bases. The CDR3 totals 18 residues. Germline CDR1 reads MNHNS; CDR2 reads SASEGT. DNA of the CDR3: TGTGCCAGCAGTGAGATTCCCCCTAGCGGGGCGAACACCGGGGAGCTGCTTTTT. Translation gives CASSEIPPSGANTGELLF.

This clonotype occurred many times. The genes are TRBV12-3 or TRBV12-4 and TRBJ1-3; no clear D gene. CDR3 length equals 15 residues. Trimming took off 6 bases at V and 0 bases at J, with 12 bases between the two ends. Here the CDR3 DNA reads TGTGCCAGCAGAAACAGACGGTTCTCTGGAAACACCATATATTTT. Translation: CASRNRRFSGNTIYF.

The chain combines TRBV4-1 with TRBJ2-7; no clear D. The CDR3 is 14 residues long. V dropped 3 bases and J dropped 1 base, with 10 bases sitting between them. From germline, CDR1 is MGHRA and CDR2 YSYEKL. CDR3 region: CASSQPGQSYEQYF. In DNA, the CDR3 is TGCGCCAGCAGCCAGCCCGGGCAGTCCTACGAGCAGTACTTC.

This clonotype was recorded at least ten times. J is TRBJ1-2 and V is TRBV28; 7 nucleotides line up with TRBD1. Germline values: CDR1 MDHEN, CDR2 SYDVKM. The CDR3 runs 15 residues. V lost 2 bases, J lost 4 bases, and 7 bases stayed unmatched. The CDR3 loop is CASSLLTGTSYGYTF. CDR3 in DNA: TGTGCCAGCAGTTTACTGACAGGGACCAGCTATGGCTACACCTTC.

As DNA, the CDR3 is TGTGCCAGCAGTGAAAACAGGGGGAATTCACCCCTCCACTTT. This translates into CASSENRGNSPLHF. The V call is TRBV6-1, the J call TRBJ1-6; 8 nucleotides match TRBD1. From germline, CDR1 is MNHNS and CDR2 SASEGT. The CDR3 runs 14 residues. After removal of 2 bases from V and 7 bases from J, the junction contained 1 base not matched to a gene.

This clonotype came up many times. V is TRBV6-1 and J is TRBJ1-1; a possible D gene is TRBD1 (6 bases). CDR1 is MNHNS, CDR2 SASEGT, per germline. CDR3 length equals 16 residues. V lost 4 bases and J lost 3, with 18 bases in between. The CDR3 region has the DNA TGTGCCAGCAGTGCCCTTTCTCTGGGGGCTGACACTGAAGCTTTCTTT. This translates into CASSALSLGADTEAFF.

The gene calls are TRBV15 and TRBJ1-1; D gene uncertain. V lost 9 bases and J 0 bases, leaving 17 bases between the germline ends. Germline assignment: CDR1 LNHNV and CDR2 YYDKDF (reference sequence). The CDR3 is made up of 15 amino acids. CDR3 amino acids: CATKKNRGLNTEAFF. DNA for the CDR3: TGTGCCACGAAGAAAAACCGGGGTCTGAACACTGAAGCTTTCTTT.

About this clonotype: A single base separates this from a much larger clone, so it may be a read error. The chain couples TRBV6-5 to TRBJ2-7; either TRBD1 or TRBD2 may fit D (5 bases each). This CDR3 spans 13 amino acids. The germline gives CDR1 MNHEY, CDR2 SVGAGI. Trimming cost V 4 bases and J 3 bases, with 10 bases left between them. The CDR3 protein is CASSSGANYEQYF. As DNA, the CDR3 is TGTGCCAGCAGTTCCGGGGCAAACTACGAGCAGTACTTC.

The V and J genes are TRBV7-8 and TRBJ1-2; weak D call: TRBD1 (6 bases). Germline assignment: CDR1 SGHVS and CDR2 FQNEAQ. This CDR3 is 13 amino acids long. V lost 5 bases and J lost 5, with 12 bases in between. The CDR3, as DNA: TGTGCCAGCAGCACTACAGGGCCGTATGGCTACACCTTC. Encoded protein: CASSTTGPYGYTF.

This clonotype was counted at least ten times. For the CDR3, the DNA is TGTGCCAGCAGTTTCAGCGGCGGGGGAGATGGCTACACCTTC. Translation gives CASSFSGGGDGYTF. This chain joins TRBV12-3 or TRBV12-4 and TRBJ1-2; a possible D gene is TRBD1 (5 bases). V lost 3 bases, J lost 6 bases, and 14 bases lay in between. The CDR3 is made up of 14 amino acids.

In this sample, this clonotype turned up many times. The CDR3 DNA sequence: TGTGCCAGCAGCTTCGGAGCCCTCGACTTGACCTACGAGCAGTACTTC. This codes for CASSFGALDLTYEQYF. The V and J genes are TRBV11-3 and TRBJ2-7; D is unresolved. From germline, CDR1 is SGHNT and CDR2 YENEEA. With 3 bases removed from V and 2 bases from J, the gap between germline ends came to 17 bases. The CDR3 sequence is 16 residues long.

In this sample, this clonotype turned up many times. The rearrangement links TRBV25-1 to TRBJ1-2; weak D call: TRBD1 (5 bases). Per germline, CDR1 MGHDK and CDR2 SYGVNS. Trimming stripped 3 bases from V and 2 bases from J, with 7 bases between. CDR3 length: 13 amino acids. DNA of the CDR3: TGTGCCAGCAGTGAGTGGGACAACTATGGCTACACCTTC. It translates to CASSEWDNYGYTF.

This clonotype was seen ten or more times. J is TRBJ1-3 and V is TRBV12-5; D not resolved. Germline CDR1 LGHNT, CDR2 FRNRAP. There are 13 residues in the CDR3. Between the trimmed V and J ends, which lost 0 bases and 0 bases, there was a span of 0 bases. CDR3 protein: CASGLVSGNTIYF. The CDR3 DNA reads TGTGCTAGTGGTTTGGTCTCTGGAAACACCATATATTTT.

This chain links TRBV28 with TRBJ2-7; D possibly corresponds to TRBD1 (7 bases). This CDR3 is built from 14 residues. The germline CDR1 and CDR2 sequences are MDHEN and SYDVKM. V was clipped by 3 bases and J by 3 bases, with 12 bases between them. CDR3 residues: CASSLEGALYEQYF. The CDR3 coding sequence is TGTGCCAGCAGTTTGGAGGGGGCGCTCTACGAGCAGTACTTC.

This clonotype was counted many times. The V and J genes are TRBV20-1 and TRBJ1-5; 8 nucleotides match TRBD1. This CDR3 is built from 15 residues. J gave up 2 bases and V 6 bases, and 9 bases lay outside the gene matches. Germline V gene lookup returns CDR1 DFQATT and CDR2 SNEGSKA (reference sequence). CDR3 nucleotides: TGCAGTGCGACCAGGGGGCGCGGAGGCAATCAGCCCCAGCATTTT. As protein: CSATRGRGGNQPQHF.

This clonotype was seen ten or more times. The chain uses TRBV28 and TRBJ1-1, with D uncertain. The CDR3 contains 13 residues. The germline CDR1 and CDR2 sequences are MDHEN and SYDVKM. V was clipped by 5 bases and J by 0 bases, with 7 bases between them. CDR3 residues: CASSHTVNTEAFF. CDR3 DNA: TGTGCCAGCAGTCATACGGTGAACACTGAAGCTTTCTTT.

This clonotype showed up many times. The chain has TRBV4-2 and TRBJ2-7; 8 bases fit TRBD1. Germline CDR1 reads LGHNA; CDR2 reads YNFKEQ. This CDR3 spans 15 amino acids. V was clipped by 2 bases and J by 2 bases; unmatched bases: 5. The CDR3 protein is CASSQQDRAPYEQYF. As DNA, the CDR3 is TGTGCCAGCAGCCAACAGGACAGGGCTCCCTACGAGCAGTACTTC.

This clonotype occurred a few times. V and J are TRBV18 and TRBJ1-1, with D unresolved. Germline values: CDR1 KGHSH, CDR2 LQKENI. This CDR3 region has 13 residues. Deletions cut 0 bases from V and 7 bases from J, with 9 bases between. CDR3 in amino acids: CASSPPTGDEAFF. The CDR3 nucleotides are TGTGCCAGCTCACCACCGACGGGAGATGAAGCTTTCTTT.

The chain joins TRBV2 to TRBJ2-7; TRBD2 matches at 9 bases. CDR1 is SNHLY, CDR2 FYNNEI, per germline. This CDR3 is built from 15 residues. The junction had 9 bases not matched to a gene; V was cut back by 6 bases and J by 3 bases. The CDR3 sequence: CASSPTSSGNYEQYF. CDR3 coding DNA: TGTGCCAGCAGCCCCACGTCTAGCGGGAACTACGAGCAGTACTTC.

The rearrangement uses TRBV27 and TRBJ1-2; tentatively, D is TRBD1 (5 bases). The V gene's germline CDR1 is MNHEY and CDR2 SMNVEV (reference sequence). CDR3 length: 11 amino acids. The germline V and J ends were trimmed by 10 bases and 8 bases, with 14 bases remaining between them. The CDR3 DNA reads TGTGCCACCTCGGGGCCTGAGGGCTACACCTTC. It is translated as CATSGPEGYTF.

This clonotype was seen only a few times. Its ends do not fully match the called genes, so a read error is possible. This rearrangement joins TRBV12-3 or TRBV12-4 to TRBJ2-7; 7 bases align to TRBD1. There are 14 residues in the CDR3. The CDR3 nucleotides are TGTGCCAGCAGTTTAAAAAAATCGAGGGGGCAGATGGACTTC. It codes for CASSLKKSRGQMDF.

This clonotype appeared many times. The genes are TRBV6-5 and TRBJ1-3, with a tentative D call TRBD1 (6 bases). Germline V lookup: CDR1 MNHEY, CDR2 SVGAGI. The CDR3 sequence is 15 residues long. V gave up 5 bases and J gave up 0 bases, with 11 bases separating them. The CDR3 nucleotides are TGTGCCAGCAGTCTACAGGGACGCTCTGGAAACACCATATATTTT. This translates into CASSLQGRSGNTIYF.

Many counts were recorded for this clonotype. The chain carries TRBV2 and TRBJ2-4; 8 positions agree with TRBD1. This CDR3 comprises 15 residues. After removal of 8 bases from V and 2 bases from J, the junction contained 8 bases not matched to a gene. Germline CDR1 SNHLY, CDR2 FYNNEI. The CDR3 region is CASCRQGLSKNIQYF. The CDR3 DNA follows: TGTGCCAGCTGTAGACAGGGGTTGTCCAAAAACATTCAGTACTTC.

A word on this clonotype: This could be a read error, since a much larger clone is one nucleotide away. The chain employs TRBV5-3 and TRBJ2-5; maybe TRBD2 (7 bases). TRBV5-3 qualifies as an ORF whose function is uncertain. The CDR3 has 15 amino acids. Trimming pared 8 bases from V and 5 bases from J, leaving 22 bases between. The CDR3 nucleotides read TGTGCCAGCAACGAGTATGCGGGGGCTTCGGAGACCCAGTACTTC. This codes for CASNEYAGASETQYF.

This clonotype was recorded many times. This chain connects TRBV19 to TRBJ2-2, with 10 positions matching TRBD1. The ends lost 6 bases at V and 0 bases at J; junction bases unmatched: 1. The CDR3 runs 15 residues. Germline V gives CDR1 LNHDA, CDR2 SQIVND (reference sequence). CDR3 bases: TGTGCCAGTAGAGACAGGGGGCCGAACACCGGGGAGCTGTTTTTT. Protein product: CASRDRGPNTGELFF.

This clonotype was counted ten times or more. The CDR3 is CATSGRGDTGELFF. The CDR3, as DNA: TGTGCCACCAGTGGCAGGGGTGACACCGGGGAGCTGTTTTTT. The V gene is TRBV24-1, the J gene TRBJ2-2; a weak D match, TRBD1 (6 bases). Germline assignment: CDR1 KGHDR and CDR2 SFDVKD. CDR3 length: 14 amino acids. V lost 5 bases and J 3 bases, leaving 9 bases between the germline ends.

This clonotype was detected many times. V is TRBV7-9 and J is TRBJ1-2, with TRBD1 matching 7 bases. Germline CDR1 SEHNR, CDR2 FQNEAQ (reference sequence). The CDR3 is 14 residues long. Trimming took 6 bases from V and 0 from J; bases not matched to a gene: 4. This CDR3 is CASRVDRANYGYTF. CDR3 nucleotide sequence: TGTGCCAGCAGAGTAGACAGGGCTAACTATGGCTACACCTTC.